This is a list of T cell receptor beta chains from one sample in a study of cytomegalovirus exposure and HLA in healthy donors. Measured with immunoSEQ multiplex PCR; TCRdb has only the in-frame clones, and not every one. This table has about 140,000 clones, roughly three quarters appearing once. The sample comprised PBMCs. The receptor source for this set is a male donor in good health and CMV-seronegative. The CDR3 runs from the conserved cysteine through the conserved F or W. Fields, in order: clone size, V gene, D gene, J gene, CDR3 DNA, CDR3 protein. D genes are given only for firm matches. Rows give clone size only sometimes, using once, few, many, or a class for an expanded clone.

once	TRBV30	-	TRBJ1-5	TGTGCCTGGAGTGCAGGGTTGAGCAATCAGCCCCAGCATTTT	CAWSAGLSNQPQHF
-	TRBV7-3	TRBD1	TRBJ1-2	TGTGCCAGCAGCTTAGACAGGGGGAAGGGCTACACCTTC	CASSLDRGKGYTF
-	TRBV4-2	-	TRBJ1-3	TGTGCCAGCACCCCGGGAGGGCTCATCTCTGGAAACACCATATATTTT	CASTPGGLISGNTIYF
-	TRBV5-1	-	TRBJ1-2	TGCGCCAGCAGCTTATATGTTTCTAACTATGGCTACACCTTC	CASSLYVSNYGYTF
-	TRBV2	TRBD1	TRBJ1-1	TGTGCCAGCAGGCCGGGGGACAGGGGGCTGTACACTGAAGCTTTCTTT	CASRPGDRGLYTEAFF
-	TRBV5-1	TRBD1	TRBJ2-3	TGCGTCAGCAGCCGTAGGGACAGGGAGTCGGATACGCAGTATTTT	CVSSRRDRESDTQYF
-	TRBV30	TRBD1	TRBJ2-7	TGTGCCTGGAGTTGGGGACAGGCCTACGAGCAGTACTTC	CAWSWGQAYEQYF
-	TRBV7-2	TRBD1	TRBJ2-7	TGTGCCAGCAGCTCCCTACGAGACAGGGTAGGCGAGCAGTACTTC	CASSSLRDRVGEQYF
-	TRBV4-1	-	TRBJ1-1	TGCGCCAGCAGCCCACCCGGGTGGAACACTGAAGCTTTCTTT	CASSPPGWNTEAFF
-	TRBV5-4	-	TRBJ2-3	TGTGCCAGCAGCTTGGAGGGGACTCGCACAGATACGCAGTATTTT	CASSLEGTRTDTQYF
few	TRBV28	-	TRBJ1-4	TGTGCCAGCAGTCCCCCCACAGGGACTAATGAAAAACTGTTTTTT	CASSPPTGTNEKLFF
-	TRBV9	TRBD1	TRBJ1-4	TGTGCCAGCAGCACGTCCGGGACAGGGAATGAAAAACTGTTTTTT	CASSTSGTGNEKLFF
-	TRBV4-1	-	TRBJ2-7	TGCGCCAGCAGCCAAGGAGGGGGGGCGCGGGAGCAGTACTTC	CASSQGGGAREQYF
-	TRBV6-6	-	TRBJ2-6	TGTGCCAGCAGCAGGTCTCGTAGCTCTGGGGCCAACGTCCTGACTTTC	CASSRSRSSGANVLTF
-	TRBV28	-	TRBJ1-1	TGTGCCAGCAGTCCCCCCGGGGGAGGTACTGAAGCTTTCTTT	CASSPPGGGTEAFF
-	TRBV6-1	-	TRBJ1-1	TGTGCCAGCAGTTCACCGGGAGCCAACACTGAAGCTTTCTTT	CASSSPGANTEAFF
-	TRBV5-6	TRBD1	TRBJ1-6	TGTGCCAGCAGGTGGGGCCCCGGGACAGCCATTTCACCCCTCCACTTT	CASRWGPGTAISPLHF
-	TRBV7-2	-	TRBJ1-1	TGTGCCAGCAGCCTGGGGAGGGGGGCTGAAGCTTTCTTT	CASSLGRGAEAFF
-	TRBV6-1	-	TRBJ2-7	TGTGCCAGCAGTGAAAGAGGAAACCAGAACGAGCAGTACTTC	CASSERGNQNEQYF
-	TRBV14	TRBD1	TRBJ1-4	TGTGCCAGCAGCTGGGACAGGATTGATGAAAAACTGTTTTTT	CASSWDRIDEKLFF
-	TRBV29-1	-	TRBJ1-1	TGCAGCGTTGAAGCCTACAGTATGAACACTGAAGCTTTCTTT	CSVEAYSMNTEAFF
-	TRBV30	-	TRBJ1-5	TGTGCCTGGAGTTCAACAGGGACGATAAATCAGCCCCAGCATTTT	CAWSSTGTINQPQHF
-	TRBV4-3	TRBD1	TRBJ2-5	TGCGCCAGCAGCCAAGAGGGGACAGGGAAGGGAGAGACCCAGTACTTC	CASSQEGTGKGETQYF
-	TRBV6-1	-	TRBJ2-3	TGTGCCAGCAGTGTCGCTACAATGACTACAGATACGCAGTATTTT	CASSVATMTTDTQYF
-	TRBV19	-	TRBJ2-7	TGTGCCAGTTCTAAACAATTGACACTCTCCTACGAGCAGTACTTC	CASSKQLTLSYEQYF
-	TRBV19	TRBD1	TRBJ2-7	TGTGCCACCTCCGGGGGACAGGGCTACGAGCAGTACTTC	CATSGGQGYEQYF
-	TRBV29-1	TRBD2	TRBJ2-5	TGCAGCGTTGTTAGCGGGGGGGCAGAGACCCAGTACTTC	CSVVSGGAETQYF
once	TRBV6-1	TRBD1	TRBJ1-3	TGTGCCAGCAGTGCCTCTCCAAGGGGGCGCGGAAACACCATATATTTT	CASSASPRGRGNTIYF
-	TRBV5-1	-	TRBJ1-6	TGCGCCAGCAGCTTGGCAGAGCAGGGTAATAATTCACCCCTCCACTTT	CASSLAEQGNNSPLHF
-	TRBV18	TRBD1	TRBJ2-2	TGTGCCAGCTCGTCCGACAGGGTGGGATACACCGGGGAGCTGTTTTTT	CASSSDRVGYTGELFF
-	TRBV6-5	-	TRBJ2-1	TGTGCCAGCAGTTACCCGAGCGCGGGTAATGAGCAGTTCTTC	CASSYPSAGNEQFF
once	TRBV9	TRBD2	TRBJ2-1	TGTGCCAGCAGCAGGGCGGGGGGGTACAATGAGCAGTTCTTC	CASSRAGGYNEQFF
-	TRBV6-1	TRBD2	TRBJ2-7	TGTGCCAGCAGTGAAGACGGGGGGGGCTCCTACGAGCAGTACTTC	CASSEDGGGSYEQYF
-	TRBV2	-	TRBJ2-1	TGTGCCAGCAGTACAGAAGGACTAGGGGGGGACCTGTTCTTC	CASSTEGLGGDLFF
-	TRBV5-5	TRBD2	TRBJ2-7	TGTGCCAGCAGCTTGAGGCCTAGCGGGAGCTACGAGCAGTACTTC	CASSLRPSGSYEQYF
once	TRBV7-2	TRBD1	TRBJ1-3	TGTGCCAGCAGCTTATATCAGGGGGTTGGAAACACCATATATTTT	CASSLYQGVGNTIYF
-	TRBV11-2	TRBD1	TRBJ1-4	TGTGCCAGCAGCTTGCTGGGACAGCCATCAGAAAAACTGTTTTTT	CASSLLGQPSEKLFF
-	TRBV7-2	TRBD2	TRBJ2-1	TGTGCCAGCAGCTCCCGACTAGCGGGCTCCTACAATGAGCAGTTCTTC	CASSSRLAGSYNEQFF
once	TRBV18	-	TRBJ1-4	TGTGCCAGCTCACCTATTGGAAGGGGCCATAATGAAAAACTGTTTTTT	CASSPIGRGHNEKLFF
few	TRBV19	TRBD1	TRBJ2-5	TGTGCCAGTAGTCGTCGGACAGGGGTTTTCGGAGAGACCCAGTACTTC	CASSRRTGVFGETQYF
-	TRBV6-1	-	TRBJ1-1	TGTGCCAGCAGTGGACAGTTTGTCGGGAGTAACACTGAAGCTTTCTTT	CASSGQFVGSNTEAFF
-	TRBV7-9	TRBD2	TRBJ2-2	TGTGCCAGCAGCAAGGGACTAGCGGACTACACCGGGGAGCTGTTTTTT	CASSKGLADYTGELFF
-	TRBV2	-	TRBJ2-7	TGTGCCAGCAGTGAAGCGGGGCCCGCGCAGTACTTC	CASSEAGPAQYF
-	TRBV28	-	TRBJ2-3	TGTGCCAGCAGTTTTGTCAGGGATGTTTTTAGGACAGATACGCAGTATTTT	CASSFVRDVFRTDTQYF
once	TRBV28	-	TRBJ2-3	TGTGCCAGCAGTTTCCCTCGGACTGTCAGCACAGATACGCAGTATTTT	CASSFPRTVSTDTQYF
-	TRBV7-2	-	TRBJ1-5	TGTGCCAGCAGCTTACGTGGCAATCAGCCCCAGCATTTT	CASSLRGNQPQHF
-	TRBV30	TRBD1	TRBJ1-5	TGTGCCTGGAGTCTGGGACAGGATCAGCCCCAGCATTTT	CAWSLGQDQPQHF